One and the same sample provided the 24 T cell receptor beta chains below, sequenced in a study of cytomegalovirus exposure and HLA in healthy donors. Primers for the PCR totalled 60 Vbeta and 13 Jbeta. Using immunoSEQ multiplex PCR, the repertoire was profiled, and TCRdb retains in-frame clones only, with some absent. The repertoire holds 200,000 or so clones, with about 83% as singletons. Material: PBMCs. Source of these receptors: a woman aged 25 to 39 in good health and CMV-seropositive.

The chain carries TRBV10-3 and TRBJ2-5; no definite D call. The closer fit of TRBJ2-7 to the DNA end suggests the J call may be wrong. CDR1 and CDR2 from the germline V gene are ENHRY and SYGVKD. The CDR3 is made up of 12 amino acids. CDR3 loop: CAIAQTDYEQYF. CDR3 DNA: TGTGCCATCGCACAGACGGACTACGAGCAGTACTTC.

A word on this clone: The junction departs from the called germline gene at one end, perhaps through a read error. The chain is built from TRBV29-1 and TRBJ2-5, with 7 bases identical to TRBD1. The CDR3 extends over 13 amino acids. CDR1 SQVTM and CDR2 ANQGSEA come from the germline V gene. The CDR3 DNA is TGCAGCGTCGAAGCGACAGGGCAGGAGACCCAGTACTTC. Its protein product is CSVEATGQETQYF.

This clone was seen only a few times. The chain links TRBV10-3 to TRBJ2-5; TRBD1 aligns across 7 bases. The CDR3 consists of 15 residues. Germline CDR1 is ENHRY and CDR2 is SYGVKD. V trimming: 6 bases; J trimming: 2 bases; junction bases outside the gene matches: 9. This CDR3 reads CAISVTGTPQETQYF. CDR3 in DNA: TGTGCCATCAGCGTGACAGGGACACCTCAAGAGACCCAGTACTTC.

This clone has only a few counts. This chain links TRBV5-1 with TRBJ1-4; a possible D gene is TRBD1 (5 bases). Trimming pared 4 bases from V and 6 bases from J, leaving 16 bases between. The germline V gene has CDR1 SGHRS and CDR2 YFSETQ. This CDR3 has 15 amino acids. The CDR3 reads CASSVGPQRDEKLFF. CDR3 nucleotide sequence: TGCGCCAGCAGCGTGGGACCCCAGAGGGATGAAAAACTGTTTTTT.

The chain employs TRBV6-4 and TRBJ1-5; D uncertain. Trimming left V 10 bases short and J 9 bases short, with 31 bases between. The CDR3 extends over 17 amino acids. Germline loops: CDR1 MRHNA, CDR2 SNTAGT. CDR3: CATLGPPIGNPKVPQHF. For the CDR3, the DNA is TGTGCCACCCTAGGCCCCCCGATCGGGAACCCCAAGGTGCCCCAGCATTTT.

This clone occurred once. A junction boundary mismatches the germline segment, possibly from a read error. This chain links TRBV6-6 with TRBJ1-1; D is unresolved. The CDR3 contains 14 residues. Germline values: CDR1 MNHNY, CDR2 SVGAGI (reference sequence). The CDR3 reads CAGSYSGRRTEAFF. CDR3 nucleotides: TGTGCCGGCAGTTATTCCGGGAGGCGGACTGAAGCTTTCTTT.

The chain's CDR3 is CATSHDRGPGNTIYF. The CDR3 region has the DNA TGTGCCACCAGCCATGACAGGGGGCCTGGAAACACCATATATTTT. The chain recombines TRBV15 with TRBJ1-3; 10 nucleotides match TRBD1. With V trimmed by 5 bases and J by 2 bases, 3 bases remained unmatched. In germline, CDR1 is LNHNV, CDR2 YYDKDF (reference sequence). The CDR3 is 15 amino acids.

This sequence joins TRBV19 and TRBJ1-4; the D is unclear. CDR3 length: 12 amino acids. V lost 6 bases, J lost 5 bases, and 7 bases lay in between. Per germline, CDR1 LNHDA and CDR2 SQIVND (reference sequence). CDR3 sequence (DNA): TGTGCCAGTAGCCAGTGGAATGAAAAACTGTTTTTT. This translates into CASSQWNEKLFF.

Only one count was recorded for this clone. V is TRBV27 and J is TRBJ2-3; D may be TRBD1 (5 bases). The V end lost 3 bases, the J end lost 6 bases, and 7 bases lay between the germline ends. Germline CDR1 reads MNHEY; CDR2 reads SMNVEV (reference sequence). The CDR3 extends over 12 amino acids. For the CDR3, the DNA is TGTGCCAGCAGTTTTCAGGGTGATACGCAGTATTTT. As protein: CASSFQGDTQYF.

This chain joins TRBV5-6 and TRBJ2-1, with TRBD1 matching 9 bases. CDR3 length: 14 residues. The V and J ends lost 4 bases and 9 bases, in that order; junction bases with no gene match: 8. Per germline, CDR1 SGHDT and CDR2 YYEEEE. The CDR3 nucleotides are TGTGCCAGCAGCGGCGGGACAGGGATTGGTGAGCAGTTCTTC. The encoded protein is CASSGGTGIGEQFF.

The J gene is TRBJ1-6, the V gene TRBV2, with 7 bases fitting TRBD1. Trimming took 6 bases from V and 6 from J; bases not matched to a gene: 8. Germline CDR1 reads SNHLY; CDR2 reads FYNNEI. The CDR3 extends over 15 amino acids. This CDR3 is CASRLGGGSNSPLHF. In nucleotides, the CDR3 is TGTGCCAGCAGACTAGGGGGCGGTAGTAATTCACCCCTCCACTTT.

This clone was seen more than once but under ten times. The chain is built from TRBV6-1 and TRBJ1-1; D gene ambiguous. The V and J ends lost 5 bases and 1 base respectively, with 8 bases between them. This CDR3 has 13 residues. Germline CDR1 MNHNS, CDR2 SASEGT. The CDR3 DNA sequence: TGTGCCAGCAGTAATGAGGGGAACACTGAAGCTTTCTTT. Translating it yields CASSNEGNTEAFF.

The V call is TRBV19, the J call TRBJ1-5, with D possibly being TRBD1 (5 bases). The CDR3 runs 14 residues. The V end was cut by 7 bases, the J end by 5 bases, with 15 bases between. Germline V gives CDR1 LNHDA, CDR2 SQIVND (reference sequence). This CDR3 is CASTGVGGYQPQHF. The DNA for the CDR3 is TGTGCCAGTACGGGGGTCGGGGGTTATCAGCCCCAGCATTTT.

This chain connects TRBV7-8 to TRBJ1-5; D perhaps matches TRBD1 (6 bases). The V end lost 3 bases, the J end lost 5 bases, and 17 bases lay between the germline ends. CDR1 is SGHVS and CDR2 is FQNEAQ in the germline V gene. This CDR3 is 16 amino acids long. DNA for the CDR3: TGTGCCAGCAGCTTCGGGTTCGCAGGGGAGCATCAGCCCCAGCATTTT. This encodes CASSFGFAGEHQPQHF.

V is TRBV27 and J is TRBJ2-7; 8 positions match TRBD1. Germline lookup yields CDR1 MNHEY and CDR2 SMNVEV (reference sequence). V lost 3 bases and J lost 5; bases outside the gene matches: 0. The CDR3 is 12 residues long. The CDR3 sequence is CASSLTGDEQYF. DNA of the CDR3: TGTGCCAGCAGTTTGACAGGGGACGAGCAGTACTTC.

The chain joins TRBV28 to TRBJ1-2; TRBD1 aligns across 7 bases. V shed 5 bases and J 6 bases; nucleotides not matched to a gene: 3. This CDR3 spans 12 amino acids. CDR1 and CDR2 from the germline V gene are MDHEN and SYDVKM. In DNA form, the CDR3 reads TGTGCCAGCAGTAAAGACAGGGATGGCTACACCTTC. Encoded protein: CASSKDRDGYTF.

The chain employs TRBV11-2 and TRBJ1-1; perhaps TRBD1 as D (5 bases). Between the trimmed V and J ends, which lost 3 bases and 8 bases, there was a span of 13 bases. CDR3 size: 13 residues. The germline gives CDR1 SGHAT, CDR2 FQNNGV. The CDR3: CASSFREFTEAFF. The CDR3 DNA reads TGTGCCAGCAGCTTCAGGGAATTTACCGAAGCTTTCTTT.

The chain combines TRBV14 with TRBJ1-1; unclear D gene. The CDR3 totals 13 residues. Trimming removed 5 bases at V and 5 bases at J, with 12 bases between. CDR1 is SGHDN, CDR2 FVKESK, per germline. DNA for the CDR3: TGTGCCAGCAGCGCAGAAAGTTGGACTGAAGCTTTCTTT. It yields the protein CASSAESWTEAFF.

The chain couples TRBV11-2 to TRBJ2-1; D remains ambiguous. Germline CDR1 SGHAT, CDR2 FQNNGV. The CDR3 consists of 13 residues. Trimming stripped 1 base from V and 10 bases from J, with 11 bases between. For the CDR3, the DNA is TGTGCCAGCAGCTTAGTTATAGACTCGGAGCAGTTCTTC. Amino acids: CASSLVIDSEQFF.

This chain uses TRBV7-2 with TRBJ1-4; D is uncertain. V lost 3 bases and J 0 bases, leaving 8 bases between the germline ends. The CDR3 is made up of 15 amino acids. Germline V gives CDR1 SGHTA, CDR2 FQGNSA. For the CDR3, the DNA is TGTGCCAGCAGCTTTCGGGGAGCAACTAATGAAAAACTGTTTTTT. Its protein is CASSFRGATNEKLFF. The variable domain in full, with the rest retrieved from reference TRBV7-2 and TRBJ1-4, is GAGVSQSPSNKVTEKGKDVELRCDPISGHTALYWYRQSLGQGLEFLIYFQGNSAPDKSGLPSDRFSAERTGGSVSTLTIQRTQQEDSAVYLCASSFRGATNEKLFFGSGTQLSVL.

The chain joins TRBV7-8 to TRBJ2-7, with 11 bases that match TRBD2. Germline V gene sequence: CDR1 SGHVS, CDR2 FQNEAQ. The CDR3 length is 16 residues. V gave up 5 bases and J gave up 4 bases; unmatched junction bases: 10. CDR3 bases: TGTGCCAGCAGCCCTGGACTAGCGGGTTTAATATACGAGCAGTACTTC. Translation: CASSPGLAGLIYEQYF.

The chain recombines TRBV29-1 with TRBJ2-3; a possible D gene is TRBD1 (6 bases). The V gene lost 4 bases and the J gene lost 11 bases, with 22 bases spanning the gap. The CDR3 loop spans 14 amino acids. Per germline, CDR1 SQVTM and CDR2 ANQGSEA. The CDR3 region is CSVGSGHSFNGQYF. CDR3 coding DNA: TGCAGCGTTGGGTCGGGACACAGTTTCAATGGGCAGTATTTT.

The genes are TRBV7-6 and TRBJ1-1; no reliable D call. The CDR3 runs 16 residues. V shed 4 bases and J shed 5 bases, with 20 bases lying between them. Germline CDR1 and CDR2: SGHVS and FNYEAQ. The CDR3: CASSSNTRSRETEAFF. Here the CDR3 DNA reads TGTGCCAGCAGCTCCAACACCAGGTCGAGGGAGACTGAAGCTTTCTTT.

The rearrangement joins TRBV6-6 to TRBJ2-5, with 10 bases fitting TRBD2. The CDR3 spans 14 residues. V gave up 7 bases and J gave up 5 bases; unmatched junction bases: 7. CDR1 and CDR2 (germline): MNHNY, SVGAGI (reference sequence). CDR3 coding DNA: TGTGCCAGCACCGAGCGGGAGGGCCCGGAGACCCAGTACTTC. Translated: CASTEREGPETQYF.